This is a list of T cell receptor beta chains from one sample in a study of blood T cell repertoires in COVID-19. This table comes from immunoSEQ multiplex PCR, and its TCRdb copy is limited to in-frame clones, with some not included. Of some 190,000 clones in the sample, around 89% were seen once. Material for sequencing was peripheral blood. The receptors come from a human donor in a cohort sampled during active COVID-19. The CDR3 runs from the conserved cysteine through the conserved F or W. A D gene is named only where the DNA matches it firmly. Not all rows give a size; the values are once, few, many and, for expanded clones, a class.

CDR3 protein,CDR3 DNA,V gene,J gene,D gene,clone size
CASSFTNYGYTF,TGTGCCAGCAGTTTCACAAACTATGGCTACACCTTC,TRBV28,TRBJ1-2,-,-
CASSLTGTENTEAFF,TGTGCCAGCAGCTTAACCGGGACAGAAAACACTGAAGCTTTCTTT,TRBV7-2,TRBJ1-1,TRBD1,once
CASSPGTGGYNEQFF,TGTGCCAGCAGTCCCGGGACAGGGGGGTACAATGAGCAGTTCTTC,TRBV27,TRBJ2-1,TRBD1,-
CASSVGTDPYEQYF,TGTGCCAGCAGCGTCGGGACAGACCCATACGAGCAGTACTTC,TRBV9,TRBJ2-7,TRBD1,-
CASGAGGSSYEQYF,TGTGCCAGCGGGGCCGGGGGGAGCTCCTACGAGCAGTACTTC,TRBV2,TRBJ2-7,TRBD2,-
CASRRLAGEGEQYF,TGTGCCAGCAGGAGACTAGCGGGAGAGGGCGAGCAGTACTTC,TRBV6-5,TRBJ2-7,TRBD2,-
CASSPGLVAYEQYF,TGTGCCAGCAGCCCGGGACTAGTAGCCTACGAGCAGTACTTC,TRBV3-1/TRBV3-2,TRBJ2-7,TRBD2,-
CASRRQGRTYGYTF,TGTGCCAGTAGGAGACAGGGCCGAACGTATGGCTACACCTTC,TRBV19,TRBJ1-2,TRBD1,-
CASSVATSGGVNEQFF,TGTGCCAGCAGCGTAGCTACTAGCGGGGGGGTTAATGAGCAGTTCTTC,TRBV9,TRBJ2-1,TRBD2,-
CASRTGGQPQHF,TGTGCCAGCAGAACAGGGGGTCAGCCCCAGCATTTT,TRBV2,TRBJ1-5,TRBD1,once
CASRTSPGFYEQYF,TGTGCCAGCAGAACCTCGCCAGGGTTCTACGAGCAGTACTTC,TRBV5-8,TRBJ2-7,-,-
CSAQIYGYTF,TGCAGTGCTCAGATCTATGGCTACACCTTC,TRBV20-1,TRBJ1-2,-,-
CASSESGAVQETQYF,TGTGCCAGCAGCGAAAGCGGGGCAGTCCAAGAGACCCAGTACTTC,TRBV9,TRBJ2-5,TRBD2,few
CASSLDIINTEAFF,TGTGCCAGCAGTTTGGACATCATCAACACTGAAGCTTTCTTT,TRBV27,TRBJ1-1,-,-
CASSEGAGGNTEAFF,TGCGCCAGCAGTGAGGGGGCAGGGGGGAACACTGAAGCTTTCTTT,TRBV10-2,TRBJ1-1,TRBD1,-
CASSGWTPPNYGYTF,TGTGCCAGCTCCGGATGGACACCTCCTAACTATGGCTACACCTTC,TRBV27,TRBJ1-2,-,-